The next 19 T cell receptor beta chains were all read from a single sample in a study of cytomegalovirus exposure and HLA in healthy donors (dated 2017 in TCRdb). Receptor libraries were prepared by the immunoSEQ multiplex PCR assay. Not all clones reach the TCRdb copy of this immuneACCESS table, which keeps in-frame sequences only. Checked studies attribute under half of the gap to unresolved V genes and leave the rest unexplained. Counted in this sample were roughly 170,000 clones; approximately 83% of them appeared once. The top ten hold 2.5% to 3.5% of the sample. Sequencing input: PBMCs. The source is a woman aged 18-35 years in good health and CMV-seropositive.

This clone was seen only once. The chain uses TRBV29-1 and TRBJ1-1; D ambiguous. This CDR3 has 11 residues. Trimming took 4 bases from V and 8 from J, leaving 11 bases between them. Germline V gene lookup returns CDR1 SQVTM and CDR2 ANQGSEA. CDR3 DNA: TGCAGCGTTGCATACACCACGGAAGCTTTCTTT. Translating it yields CSVAYTTEAFF.

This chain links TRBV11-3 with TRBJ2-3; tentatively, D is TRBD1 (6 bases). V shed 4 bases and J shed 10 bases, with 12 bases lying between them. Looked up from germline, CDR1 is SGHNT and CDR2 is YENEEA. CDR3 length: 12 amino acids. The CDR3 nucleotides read TGTGCCAGCAGCTACAAGACAGGTTCGCAGTATTTT. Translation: CASSYKTGSQYF. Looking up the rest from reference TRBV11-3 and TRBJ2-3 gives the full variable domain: EAGVVQSPRYKIIEKKQPVAFWCNPISGHNTLYWYLQNLGQGPELLIRYENEEAVDDSQLPKDRFSAERLKGVDSTLKIQPAELGDSAVYLCASSYKTGSQYFGPGTRLTVL.

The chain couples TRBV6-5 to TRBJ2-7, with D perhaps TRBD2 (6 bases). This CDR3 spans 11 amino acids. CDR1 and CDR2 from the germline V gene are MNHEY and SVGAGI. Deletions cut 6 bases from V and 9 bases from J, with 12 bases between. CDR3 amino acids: CASRTGGVQYF. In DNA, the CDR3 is TGTGCCAGCAGGACCGGAGGGGTGCAGTACTTC.

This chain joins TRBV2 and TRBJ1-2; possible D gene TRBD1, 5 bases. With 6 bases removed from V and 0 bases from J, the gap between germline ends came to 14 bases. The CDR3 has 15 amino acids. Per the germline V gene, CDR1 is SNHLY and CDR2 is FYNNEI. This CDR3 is CASRGGTPANYGYTF. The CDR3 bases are TGTGCCAGCAGAGGAGGGACCCCAGCTAACTATGGCTACACCTTC.

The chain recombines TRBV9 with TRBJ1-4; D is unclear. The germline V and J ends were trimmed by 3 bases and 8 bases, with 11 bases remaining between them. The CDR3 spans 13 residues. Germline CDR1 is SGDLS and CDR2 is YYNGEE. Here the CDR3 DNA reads TGTGCCAGCAGCGCGGAGTCCGGAGAAAAACTGTTTTTT. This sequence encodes CASSAESGEKLFF.

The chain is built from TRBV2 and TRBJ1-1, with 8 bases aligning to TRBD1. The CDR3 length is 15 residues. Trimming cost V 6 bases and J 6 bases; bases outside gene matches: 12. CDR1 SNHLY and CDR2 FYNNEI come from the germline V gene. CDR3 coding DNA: TGTGCCAGCAGAGAGAGACAGGGGTTACTCGCTGAAGCTTTCTTT. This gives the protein CASRERQGLLAEAFF.

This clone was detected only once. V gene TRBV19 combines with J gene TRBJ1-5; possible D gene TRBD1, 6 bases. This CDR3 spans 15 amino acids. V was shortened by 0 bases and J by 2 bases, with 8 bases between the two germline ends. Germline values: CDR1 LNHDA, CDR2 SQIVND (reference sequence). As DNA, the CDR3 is TGTGCCAGTAGTATAGACAGGGGTGGCAATCAGCCCCAGCATTTT. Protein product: CASSIDRGGNQPQHF. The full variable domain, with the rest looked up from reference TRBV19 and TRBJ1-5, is DGGITQSPKYLFRKEGQNVTLSCEQNLNHDAMYWYRQDPGQGLRLIYYSQIVNDFQKGDIAEGYSVSREKKESFPLTVTSAQKNPTAFYLCASSIDRGGNQPQHFGDGTRLSIL.

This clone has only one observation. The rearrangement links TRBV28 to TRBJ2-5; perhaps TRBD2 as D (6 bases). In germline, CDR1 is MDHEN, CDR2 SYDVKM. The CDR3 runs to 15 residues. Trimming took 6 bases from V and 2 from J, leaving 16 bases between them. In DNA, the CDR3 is TGTGCCAGCAGCTGGGGGGATTTCCCTCAAGAGACCCAGTACTTC. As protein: CASSWGDFPQETQYF. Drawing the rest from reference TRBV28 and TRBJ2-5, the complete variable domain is DVKVTQSSRYLVKRTGEKVFLECVQDMDHENMFWYRQDPGLGLRLIYFSYDVKMKEKGDIPEGYSVSREKKERFSLILESASTNQTSMYLCASSWGDFPQETQYFGPGTRLLVL.

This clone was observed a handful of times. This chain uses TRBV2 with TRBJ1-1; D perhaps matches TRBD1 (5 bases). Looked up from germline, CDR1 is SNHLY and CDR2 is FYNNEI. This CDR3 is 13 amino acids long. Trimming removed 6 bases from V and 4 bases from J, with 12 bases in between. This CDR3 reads CASSPGYRTEAFF. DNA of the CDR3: TGTGCCAGCAGCCCAGGGTATCGCACTGAAGCTTTCTTT.

The CDR3 loop reads CASSIVSTGTAFF. The DNA of the CDR3 is TGTGCCAGTAGTATAGTCTCTACAGGGACAGCTTTCTTT. V gene TRBV19 combines with J gene TRBJ1-1, with a tentative D call TRBD1 (6 bases). Trimming pared 1 base from V and 10 bases from J, leaving 13 bases between. The length of the CDR3 is 13 residues. Germline assignment: CDR1 LNHDA and CDR2 SQIVND (reference sequence).

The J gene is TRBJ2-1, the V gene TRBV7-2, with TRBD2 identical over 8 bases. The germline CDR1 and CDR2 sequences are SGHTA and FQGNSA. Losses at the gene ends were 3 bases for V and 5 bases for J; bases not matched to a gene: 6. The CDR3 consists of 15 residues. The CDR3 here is CASSFGGARDNEQFF. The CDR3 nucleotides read TGTGCCAGCAGCTTCGGGGGGGCCCGGGACAATGAGCAGTTCTTC.

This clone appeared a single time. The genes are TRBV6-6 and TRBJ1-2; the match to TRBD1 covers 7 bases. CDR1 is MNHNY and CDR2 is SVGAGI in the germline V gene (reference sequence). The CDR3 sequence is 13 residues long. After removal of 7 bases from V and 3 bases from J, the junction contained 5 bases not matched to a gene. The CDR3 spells CASTPDRDYGYTF. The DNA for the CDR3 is TGTGCCAGCACCCCAGACAGGGACTATGGCTACACCTTC.

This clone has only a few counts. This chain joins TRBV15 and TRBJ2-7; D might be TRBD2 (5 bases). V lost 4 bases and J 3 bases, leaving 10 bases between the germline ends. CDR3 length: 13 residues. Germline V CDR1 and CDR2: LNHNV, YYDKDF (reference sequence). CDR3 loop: CATSMMGSYEQYF. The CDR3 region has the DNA TGTGCCACCAGCATGATGGGGAGCTACGAGCAGTACTTC. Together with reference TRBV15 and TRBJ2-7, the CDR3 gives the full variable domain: DAMVIQNPRYQVTQFGKPVTLSCSQTLNHNVMYWYQQKSSQAPKLLFHYYDKDFNNEADTPDNFQSRRPNTSFCFLDIRSPGLGDTAMYLCATSMMGSYEQYFGPGTRLTVT.

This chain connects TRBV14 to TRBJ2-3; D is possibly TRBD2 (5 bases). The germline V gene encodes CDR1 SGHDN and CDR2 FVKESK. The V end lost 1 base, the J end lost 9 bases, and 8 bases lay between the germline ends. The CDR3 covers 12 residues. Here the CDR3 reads CASSQGWRTQYF. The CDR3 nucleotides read TGTGCCAGCAGCCAAGGGTGGAGGACGCAGTATTTT.

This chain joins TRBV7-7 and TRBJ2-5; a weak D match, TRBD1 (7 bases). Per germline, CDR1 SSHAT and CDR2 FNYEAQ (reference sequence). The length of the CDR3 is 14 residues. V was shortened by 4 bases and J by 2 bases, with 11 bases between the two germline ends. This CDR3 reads CASSSQGTQETQYF. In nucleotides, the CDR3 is TGTGCCAGCAGCTCACAGGGGACTCAAGAGACCCAGTACTTC.

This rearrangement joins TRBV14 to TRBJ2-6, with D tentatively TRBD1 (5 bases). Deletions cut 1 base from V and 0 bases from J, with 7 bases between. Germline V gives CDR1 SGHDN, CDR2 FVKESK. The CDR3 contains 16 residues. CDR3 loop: CASSQADSSGANVLTF. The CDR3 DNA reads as TGTGCCAGCAGCCAAGCCGACAGCTCTGGGGCCAACGTCCTGACTTTC.

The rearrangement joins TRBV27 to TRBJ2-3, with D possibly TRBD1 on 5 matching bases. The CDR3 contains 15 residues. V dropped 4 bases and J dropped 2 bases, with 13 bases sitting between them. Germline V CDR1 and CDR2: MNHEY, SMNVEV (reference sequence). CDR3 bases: TGTGCCAGCAGTTCCGGTGGGGCCGCCACAGATACGCAGTATTTT. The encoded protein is CASSSGGAATDTQYF.

Written as DNA, the CDR3 is TGTGCCAGGGCGGGGCAGCTGAGCGATGGGGGCTACACCTTC. Amino acids: CARAGQLSDGGYTF. The chain links TRBV6-6 to TRBJ1-2; D possibly corresponds to TRBD1 (5 bases). Trimming stripped 9 bases from V and 8 bases from J, with 22 bases between. This CDR3 comprises 14 residues. Germline V gene lookup returns CDR1 MNHNY and CDR2 SVGAGI (reference sequence).

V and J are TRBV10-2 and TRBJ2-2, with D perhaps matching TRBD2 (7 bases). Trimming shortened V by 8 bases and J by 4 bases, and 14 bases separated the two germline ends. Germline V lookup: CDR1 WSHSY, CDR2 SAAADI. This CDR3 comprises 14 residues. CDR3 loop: CASAWGGLTGELFF. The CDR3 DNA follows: TGCGCCAGCGCGTGGGGGGGGCTCACCGGGGAGCTGTTTTTT.